This TCR beta chain was found in a study of technical replicates of blood from four donors. This clone showed up just once. Measured with immunoSEQ multiplex PCR; TCRdb has only the in-frame clones, and not every one. This table has 87,000 or so clones, 92% appearing once. V was trimmed by 0 bases and J by 4 bases, leaving 12 bases between them. Germline CDR1 MGHRA, CDR2 YSYEKL. The CDR3 sequence is 15 residues long. The rearrangement joins TRBV4-1 to TRBJ1-2; D is ambiguous. The TCR was taken from a human donor in good health. The sample taken for sequencing was T cells isolated from PBMCs. This CDR3 is CASSQDLVKPYGYTF. The DNA of the CDR3 is TGCGCCAGCAGCCAAGATCTGGTCAAGCCCTATGGCTACACCTTC.